The sequence of this T cell receptor beta chain was determined in a study of T-cell reconstitution after alpha-beta-depleted transplantation in children. The study's findings and limits: A year had passed since transplant, and T-cell counts and diversity by then came mostly from newly produced T cells. After transplant, high TCRbeta diversity at day 60 in some patients arose from surviving recipient T cells and thymic progenitors. Reportedly, roughly two months post-transplant, alpha-beta T cells arose from several hundred expanded graft clones.

The table lists this clonotype with a few counts. No antigen is known for it. V lost 3 bases and J lost 2, with 10 bases in between. The CDR3 consists of 14 residues. The germline V gene encodes CDR1 KGHSH and CDR2 LQKENI. For TCRbeta, the library was prepared with unique molecular identifiers. TCRdb fed the PCR reads into MiXCR, producing one record per CDR3 protein. The profile covers about 870,000 distinct CDR3 sequences, with around 17% appearing a single time and approximately 5% taken by the ten largest. This specimen was PBMCs, mostly from graft donor cells, taken 360 days after TCRalphabeta/CD19-depleted stem cell transplant. The clonotype was recovered from a male patient under 18 who had a stem cell transplant for acute lymphoblastic leukemia, so the T cells may come from the graft donor. This sequence joins TRBV18 and TRBJ2-5, with TRBD1 as a possible D gene (6 bases). CDR3 sequence (DNA): TGTGCCAGCTCACCGGACAGCCGTCAAGAGACCCAGTACTTC. Protein: CASSPDSRQETQYF.